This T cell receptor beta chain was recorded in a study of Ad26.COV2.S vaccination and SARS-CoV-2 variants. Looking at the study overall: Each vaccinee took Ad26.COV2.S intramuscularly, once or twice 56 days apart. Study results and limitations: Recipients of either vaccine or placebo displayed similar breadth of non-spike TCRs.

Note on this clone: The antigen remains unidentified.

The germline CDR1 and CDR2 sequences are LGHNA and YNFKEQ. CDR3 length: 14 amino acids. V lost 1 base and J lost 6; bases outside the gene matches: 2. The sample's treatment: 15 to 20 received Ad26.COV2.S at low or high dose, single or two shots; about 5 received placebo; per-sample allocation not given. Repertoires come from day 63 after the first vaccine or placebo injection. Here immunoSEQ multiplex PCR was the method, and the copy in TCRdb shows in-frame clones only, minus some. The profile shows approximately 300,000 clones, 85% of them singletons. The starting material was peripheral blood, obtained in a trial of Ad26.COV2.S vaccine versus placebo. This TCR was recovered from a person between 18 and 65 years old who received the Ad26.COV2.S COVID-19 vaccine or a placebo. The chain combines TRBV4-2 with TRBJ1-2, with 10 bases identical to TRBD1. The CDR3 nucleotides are TGTGCCAGCAGCCAAGCCGGGACAGGGGATGGCTACACCTTC. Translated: CASSQAGTGDGYTF.